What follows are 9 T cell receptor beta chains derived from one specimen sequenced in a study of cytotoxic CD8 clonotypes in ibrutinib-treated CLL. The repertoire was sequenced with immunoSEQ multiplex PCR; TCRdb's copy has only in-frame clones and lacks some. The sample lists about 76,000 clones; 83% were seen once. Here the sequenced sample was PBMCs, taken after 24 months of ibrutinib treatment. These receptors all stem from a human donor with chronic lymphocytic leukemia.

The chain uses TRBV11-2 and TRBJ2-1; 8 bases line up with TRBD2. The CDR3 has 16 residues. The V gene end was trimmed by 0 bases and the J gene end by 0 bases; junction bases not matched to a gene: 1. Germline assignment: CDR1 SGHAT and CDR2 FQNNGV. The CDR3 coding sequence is TGTGCCAGCAGCTTAGATCTAGCGGGCTCCTACAATGAGCAGTTCTTC. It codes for CASSLDLAGSYNEQFF.

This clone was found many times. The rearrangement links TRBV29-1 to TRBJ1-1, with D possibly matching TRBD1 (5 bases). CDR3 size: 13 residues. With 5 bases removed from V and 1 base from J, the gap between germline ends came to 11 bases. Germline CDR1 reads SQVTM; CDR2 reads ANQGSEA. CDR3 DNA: TGCAGCGTTAACAGGAATCCGAACACTGAAGCTTTCTTT. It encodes CSVNRNPNTEAFF.

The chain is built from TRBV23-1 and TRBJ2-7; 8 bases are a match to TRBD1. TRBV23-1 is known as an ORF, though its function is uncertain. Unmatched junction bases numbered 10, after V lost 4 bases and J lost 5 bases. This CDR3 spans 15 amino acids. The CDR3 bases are TGCGCCAGCAGTCGCCTCCGGACAGGGCTGGACGAGCAGTACTTC. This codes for CASSRLRTGLDEQYF.

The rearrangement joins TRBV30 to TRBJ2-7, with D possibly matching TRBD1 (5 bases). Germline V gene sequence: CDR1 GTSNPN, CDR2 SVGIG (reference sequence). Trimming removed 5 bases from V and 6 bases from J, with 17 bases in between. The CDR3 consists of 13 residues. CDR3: CAWGANTWVEQYF. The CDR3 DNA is TGTGCCTGGGGGGCCAACACCTGGGTCGAGCAGTACTTC.

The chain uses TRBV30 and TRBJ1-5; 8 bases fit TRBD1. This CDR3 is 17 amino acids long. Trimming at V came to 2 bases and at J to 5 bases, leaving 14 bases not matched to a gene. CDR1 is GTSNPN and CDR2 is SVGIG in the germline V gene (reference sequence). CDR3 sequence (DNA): TGTGCCTGGAGTTCCCCGCTCAGCAGGGGGCCAGATCAGCCCCAGCATTTT. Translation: CAWSSPLSRGPDQPQHF.

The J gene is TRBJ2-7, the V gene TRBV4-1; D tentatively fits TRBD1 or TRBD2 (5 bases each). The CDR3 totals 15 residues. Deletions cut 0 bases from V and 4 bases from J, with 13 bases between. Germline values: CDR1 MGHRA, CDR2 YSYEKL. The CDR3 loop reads CASSQDRVGDYEQYF. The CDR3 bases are TGCGCCAGCAGCCAAGATCGGGTGGGGGATTACGAGCAGTACTTC.

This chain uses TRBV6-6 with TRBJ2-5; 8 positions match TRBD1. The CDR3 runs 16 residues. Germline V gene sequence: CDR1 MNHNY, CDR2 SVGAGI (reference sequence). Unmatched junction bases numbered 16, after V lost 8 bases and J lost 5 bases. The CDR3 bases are TGTGCCAGCTGCCCACGGGACAGGAACCTTCAGGAGACCCAGTACTTC. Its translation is CASCPRDRNLQETQYF.

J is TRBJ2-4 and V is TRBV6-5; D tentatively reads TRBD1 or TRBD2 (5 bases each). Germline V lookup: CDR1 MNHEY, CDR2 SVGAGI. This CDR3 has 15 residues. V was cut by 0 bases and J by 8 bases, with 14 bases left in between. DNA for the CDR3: TGTGCCAGCAGTTACTCGAGGGGCAGGTTAGACATTCAGTACTTC. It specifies CASSYSRGRLDIQYF.

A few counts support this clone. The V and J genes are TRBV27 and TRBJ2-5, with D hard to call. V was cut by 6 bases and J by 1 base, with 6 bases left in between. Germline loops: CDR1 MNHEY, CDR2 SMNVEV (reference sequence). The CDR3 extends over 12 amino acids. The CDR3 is CASSHLQETQYF. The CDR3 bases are TGTGCCAGCAGCCACCTCCAAGAGACCCAGTACTTC.